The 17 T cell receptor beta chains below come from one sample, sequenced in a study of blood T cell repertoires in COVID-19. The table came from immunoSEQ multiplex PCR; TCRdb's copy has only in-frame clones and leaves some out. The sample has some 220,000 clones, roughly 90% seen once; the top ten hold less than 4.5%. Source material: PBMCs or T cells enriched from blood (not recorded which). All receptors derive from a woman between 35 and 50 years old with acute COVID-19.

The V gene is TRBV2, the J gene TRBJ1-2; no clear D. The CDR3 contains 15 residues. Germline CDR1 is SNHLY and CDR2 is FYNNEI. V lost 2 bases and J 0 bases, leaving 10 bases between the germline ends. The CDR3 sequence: CASSERRDANYGYTF. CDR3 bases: TGTGCCAGCAGTGAAAGGAGGGATGCTAACTATGGCTACACCTTC.

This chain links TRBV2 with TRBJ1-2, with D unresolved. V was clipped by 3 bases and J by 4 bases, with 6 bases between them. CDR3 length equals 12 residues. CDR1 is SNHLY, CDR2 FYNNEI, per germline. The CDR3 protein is CASSDPVYGYTF. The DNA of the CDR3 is TGTGCCAGCAGTGACCCAGTCTATGGCTACACCTTC.

Here the CDR3 DNA reads TGTGCCAGCACAGGGATTAATGAAAAACTGTTTTTT. This sequence encodes CASTGINEKLFF. This chain uses TRBV12-3 or TRBV12-4 with TRBJ1-4; D perhaps matches TRBD1 (5 bases). Trimming shortened V by 7 bases and J by 4 bases, and 7 bases separated the two germline ends. The CDR3 contains 12 residues.

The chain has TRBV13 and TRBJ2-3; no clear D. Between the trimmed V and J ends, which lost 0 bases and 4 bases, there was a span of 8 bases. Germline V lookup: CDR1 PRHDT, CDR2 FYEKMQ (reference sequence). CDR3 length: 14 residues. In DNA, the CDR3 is TGTGCCAGCAGCTTAGGACAGTTCCCAGATACGCAGTATTTT. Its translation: CASSLGQFPDTQYF.

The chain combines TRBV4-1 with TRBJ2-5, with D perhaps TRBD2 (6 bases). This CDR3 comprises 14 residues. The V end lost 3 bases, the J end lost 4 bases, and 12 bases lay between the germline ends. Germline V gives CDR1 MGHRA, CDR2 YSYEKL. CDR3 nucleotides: TGCGCCAGCAGCCATGAGGGACTGGGAGAGACCCAGTACTTC. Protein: CASSHEGLGETQYF.

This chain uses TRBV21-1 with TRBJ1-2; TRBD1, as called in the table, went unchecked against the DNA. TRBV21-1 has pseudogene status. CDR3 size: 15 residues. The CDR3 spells CASSRPGRKRYGYTF. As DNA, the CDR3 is TGTGCCAGCAGCAGGCCAGGGCGGAAAAGGTATGGCTACACCTTC.

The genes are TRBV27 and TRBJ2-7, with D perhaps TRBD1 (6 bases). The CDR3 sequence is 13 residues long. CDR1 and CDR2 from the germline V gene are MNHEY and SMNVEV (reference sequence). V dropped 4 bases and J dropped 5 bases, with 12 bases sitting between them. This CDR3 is CASSSARGDEQYV. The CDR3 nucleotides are TGTGCCAGCAGTTCGGCCAGGGGAGACGAGCAGTACGTC.

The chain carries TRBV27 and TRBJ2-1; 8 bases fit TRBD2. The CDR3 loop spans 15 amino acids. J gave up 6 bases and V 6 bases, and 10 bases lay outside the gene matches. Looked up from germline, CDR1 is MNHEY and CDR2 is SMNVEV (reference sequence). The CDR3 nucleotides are TGTGCCAGCAGCCCTTTAGCGGGGTCGGCCAATGAGCAGTTCTTC. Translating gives CASSPLAGSANEQFF.

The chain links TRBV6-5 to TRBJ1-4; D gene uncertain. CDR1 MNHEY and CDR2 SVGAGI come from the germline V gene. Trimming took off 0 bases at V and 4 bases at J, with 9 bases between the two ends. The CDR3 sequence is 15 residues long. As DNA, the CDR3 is TGTGCCAGCAGTTACTCGGGAGGCGGTAATGAAAAACTGTTTTTT. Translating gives CASSYSGGGNEKLFF.

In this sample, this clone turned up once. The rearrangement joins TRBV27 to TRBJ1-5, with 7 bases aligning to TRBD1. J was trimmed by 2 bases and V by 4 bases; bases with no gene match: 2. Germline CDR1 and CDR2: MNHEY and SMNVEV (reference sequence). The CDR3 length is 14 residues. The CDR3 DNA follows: TGTGCCAGCAGTTCCGACAGGGGCAATCAGCCCCAGCATTTT. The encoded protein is CASSSDRGNQPQHF.

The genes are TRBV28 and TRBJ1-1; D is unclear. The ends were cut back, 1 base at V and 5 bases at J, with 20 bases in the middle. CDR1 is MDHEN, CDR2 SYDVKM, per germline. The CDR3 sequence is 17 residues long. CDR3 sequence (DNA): TGTGCCAGCAGTTTATTGGCGGGAGAGGGTTTGGGTACTGAAGCTTTCTTT. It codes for CASSLLAGEGLGTEAFF.

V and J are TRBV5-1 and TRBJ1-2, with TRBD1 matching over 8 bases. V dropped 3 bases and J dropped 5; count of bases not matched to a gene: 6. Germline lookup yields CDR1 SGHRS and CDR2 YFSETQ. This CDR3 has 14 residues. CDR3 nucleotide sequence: TGCGCCAGCAGCTACCAGGGGGCGGGGTATGGCTACACCTTC. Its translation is CASSYQGAGYGYTF.

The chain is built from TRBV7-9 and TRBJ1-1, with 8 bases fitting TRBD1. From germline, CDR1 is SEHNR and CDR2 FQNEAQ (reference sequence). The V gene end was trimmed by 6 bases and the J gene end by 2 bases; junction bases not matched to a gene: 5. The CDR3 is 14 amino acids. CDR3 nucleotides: TGTGCCAGCAGTCCCAGGGGGCGAAACACTGAAGCTTTCTTT. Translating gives CASSPRGRNTEAFF. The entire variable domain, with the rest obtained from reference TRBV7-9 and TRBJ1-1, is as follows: DTGVSQNPRHKITKRGQNVTFRCDPISEHNRLYWYRQTLGQGPEFLTYFQNEAQLEKSRLLSDRFSAERPKGSFSTLEIQRTEQGDSAMYLCASSPRGRNTEAFFGQGTRLTVV.

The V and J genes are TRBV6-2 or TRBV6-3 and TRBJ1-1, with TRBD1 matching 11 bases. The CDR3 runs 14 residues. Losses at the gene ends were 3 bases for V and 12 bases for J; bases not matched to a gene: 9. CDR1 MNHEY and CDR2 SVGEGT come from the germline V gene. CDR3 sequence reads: CASSYSGTGGFTFF. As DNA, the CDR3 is TGTGCCAGCAGTTATTCCGGGACAGGGGGATTTACTTTCTTT.

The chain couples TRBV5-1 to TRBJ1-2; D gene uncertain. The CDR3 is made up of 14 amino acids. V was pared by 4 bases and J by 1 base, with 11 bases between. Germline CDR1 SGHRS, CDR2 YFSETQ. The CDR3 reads CASSDGISNYGYTF. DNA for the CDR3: TGCGCCAGCAGCGACGGGATAAGTAACTATGGCTACACCTTC.

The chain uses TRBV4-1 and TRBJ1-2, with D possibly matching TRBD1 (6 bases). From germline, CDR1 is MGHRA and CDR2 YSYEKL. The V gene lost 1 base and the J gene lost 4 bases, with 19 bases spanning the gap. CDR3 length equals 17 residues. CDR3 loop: CASSQVPPEGEGYGYTF. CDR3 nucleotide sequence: TGCGCCAGCAGCCAAGTACCACCGGAGGGGGAGGGCTATGGCTACACCTTC.

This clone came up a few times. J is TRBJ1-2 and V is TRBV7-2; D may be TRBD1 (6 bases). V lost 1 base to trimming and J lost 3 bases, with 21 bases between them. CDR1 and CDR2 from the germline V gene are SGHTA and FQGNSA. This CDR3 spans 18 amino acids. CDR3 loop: CASSLVGGAKFLDYGYTF. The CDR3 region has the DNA TGTGCCAGCAGCTTAGTCGGGGGGGCGAAGTTCCTTGACTATGGCTACACCTTC.